Presented here are 8 T cell receptor beta chains from one specimen sequenced in a study of T cell responses to AZD1222 COVID-19 vaccine. Repertoires were generated with immunoSEQ multiplex PCR, while TCRdb's copy carries only in-frame clones and drops some. The sample has around 99,000 clones, just over 90% seen once. The sequencing used peripheral blood, collected 28 days after the second AZD1222 dose. The receptors here all came from an adult who received the AZD1222 COVID-19 vaccine.

The rearrangement links TRBV29-1 to TRBJ1-1; D gene ambiguous. Trimming stripped 3 bases from V and 5 bases from J, with 13 bases between. The CDR3 is 13 residues long. CDR1 and CDR2 (germline): SQVTM, ANQGSEA. The CDR3 DNA follows: TGCAGCGTTGAGTTTAGGCGGACTACTGAAGCTTTCTTT. This sequence encodes CSVEFRRTTEAFF.

The genes are TRBV7-9 and TRBJ2-1, with D possibly matching TRBD2 (5 bases). The CDR3 extends over 12 amino acids. V shed 5 bases and J shed 7 bases, with 9 bases lying between them. Germline CDR1 and CDR2: SEHNR and FQNEAQ (reference sequence). The DNA for the CDR3 is TGTGCCAGCAGCCATCTAGCTAATGAGCAGTTCTTC. This sequence encodes CASSHLANEQFF.

The chain links TRBV7-2 to TRBJ1-2, with D hard to call. Trimming shortened V by 8 bases and J by 8 bases, and 15 bases separated the two germline ends. Germline V CDR1 and CDR2: SGHTA, FQGNSA. There are 12 residues in the CDR3. DNA for the CDR3: TGTGCCAGCGCCCCTGTCGAGTTGGGCTACACCTTC. Translated, it gives CASAPVELGYTF.

Of note for this clone: Within the sample, other DNA sequences also encode this same CDR3. This chain uses TRBV28 with TRBJ2-5, with TRBD2 matching 7 bases. Trimming took 8 bases from V and 3 from J; bases not matched to a gene: 3. Germline V lookup: CDR1 MDHEN, CDR2 SYDVKM. CDR3 size: 12 residues. As DNA, the CDR3 is TGTGCCAGCTCTAGCGGTAAAGAGACCCAGTACTTC. Amino acid sequence: CASSSGKETQYF.

The chain links TRBV6-6 to TRBJ1-1; the D gene is possibly TRBD1 (6 bases). This CDR3 is built from 12 residues. Germline assignment: CDR1 MNHNY and CDR2 SVGAGI (reference sequence). The V gene lost 5 bases and the J gene lost 8 bases, with 12 bases spanning the gap. The CDR3 region has the DNA TGTGCCAGCAGTGGTGGACAGCTCGAAGCTTTCTTT. Translating gives CASSGGQLEAFF.

J is TRBJ1-5 and V is TRBV30, with D tentatively TRBD1 (6 bases). From germline, CDR1 is GTSNPN and CDR2 SVGIG (reference sequence). Trimming removed 0 bases from V and 4 bases from J, with 16 bases in between. The length of the CDR3 is 16 residues. The DNA of the CDR3 is TGTGCCTGGAGTGTAATCGCCCAGGGGACAAATCAGCCCCAGCATTTT. Protein product: CAWSVIAQGTNQPQHF. Supplemented by reference TRBV30 and TRBJ1-5, the full variable domain reads SQTIHQWPATLVQPVGSPLSLECTVEGTSNPNLYWYRQAAGRGLQLLFYSVGIGQISSEVPQNLSASRPQDRQFILSSKKLLLSDSGFYLCAWSVIAQGTNQPQHFGDGTRLSIL.

V and J are TRBV28 and TRBJ2-4; D may be TRBD2 (7 bases). The CDR3 has 15 amino acids. V was pared by 4 bases and J by 6 bases, with 16 bases between. Per germline, CDR1 MDHEN and CDR2 SYDVKM. In nucleotides, the CDR3 is TGTGCCAGCAGTTCTCTACGGGGAGGGGGAAACATTCAGTACTTC. This gives the protein CASSSLRGGGNIQYF.

The chain joins TRBV6-2 or TRBV6-3 to TRBJ1-4; the D is unclear. V lost 5 bases and J 7 bases, leaving 8 bases between the germline ends. The CDR3 is made up of 12 amino acids. Germline CDR1 is MNHEY and CDR2 is SVGEGT. CDR3 amino acids: CASSQRVEKLFF. CDR3 bases: TGTGCCAGCAGTCAGAGAGTTGAAAAACTGTTTTTT.